What follows are 4 T cell receptor beta chains derived from one specimen sequenced in a study of blood T cell repertoires in COVID-19. Profiling relied on immunoSEQ multiplex PCR, and the TCRdb table lists in-frame clones only, not all of them. The sample has 100,000 to 150,000 clones; around 83% are singletons. Sequenced input: peripheral blood. All receptors derive from a man aged 55 to 70 with acute or convalescent COVID-19.

This rearrangement joins TRBV24-1 to TRBJ2-6, with TRBD1 as a possible D gene (5 bases). Germline CDR1 and CDR2: KGHDR and SFDVKD. This CDR3 contains 16 residues. The V end lost 4 bases, the J end lost 1 base, and 10 bases lay between the germline ends. The CDR3 loop is CATSDPTASGANVLTF. The CDR3 DNA follows: TGTGCCACCAGTGACCCGACAGCATCTGGGGCCAACGTCCTGACTTTC.

The rearrangement uses TRBV28 and TRBJ2-3, with D tentatively TRBD1 (5 bases). This CDR3 has 14 amino acids. V was shortened by 7 bases and J by 0 bases, with 11 bases between the two germline ends. Looked up from germline, CDR1 is MDHEN and CDR2 is SYDVKM. Written as DNA, the CDR3 is TGTGCCAGCACCAGACAGTATAGCACAGATACGCAGTATTTT. This encodes CASTRQYSTDTQYF.

The chain carries TRBV2 and TRBJ1-5; possible D gene TRBD1, 5 bases. CDR1 and CDR2 from the germline V gene are SNHLY and FYNNEI. The ends were cut back, 6 bases at V and 2 bases at J, with 17 bases in the middle. The CDR3 is 16 residues long. The CDR3, as DNA: TGTGCCAGCAGGGAACGGGGGGTCATGGGCAATCAGCCCCAGCATTTT. Its protein is CASRERGVMGNQPQHF. The variable domain in full, completed from reference TRBV2 and TRBJ1-5, reads EPEVTQTPSHQVTQMGQEVILRCVPISNHLYFYWYRQILGQKVEFLVSFYNNEISEKSEIFDDQFSVERPDGSNFTLKIRSTKLEDSAMYFCASRERGVMGNQPQHFGDGTRLSIL.

The V call is TRBV5-1, the J call TRBJ1-5; no clear D. CDR3 length equals 14 residues. Trimming cost V 0 bases and J 3 bases, with 7 bases left between them. Germline loops: CDR1 SGHRS, CDR2 YFSETQ. In DNA, the CDR3 is TGCGCCAGCAGCTTGGGCGGTTACAATCAGCCCCAGCATTTT. Its translation: CASSLGGYNQPQHF.